This T cell receptor beta chain was recorded in a study of T cell responses to AZD1222 COVID-19 vaccine. Analysis merged second doses at about 4 or about 12 weeks. Study findings and constraints: Seropositivity was recorded at baseline in only a handful of AZD1222 recipients. Donors skewed white British and female; clonal diversity was possibly underestimated. Along spike, vaccine-associated CD4 TCRs were found throughout, with dominance at 160-218 and 743-854.

This clone was seen just once. Its antigen is unidentified. The CDR3 loop spans 14 amino acids. Germline V gives CDR1 LGHDT, CDR2 YNNKEL (reference sequence). With 2 bases removed from V and 9 bases from J, the gap between germline ends came to 17 bases. This table comes from immunoSEQ multiplex PCR, and its TCRdb copy is limited to in-frame clones, with some not included. The table records around 64,000 clones, 80% to 90% of them present only once. The chain links TRBV3-1 (or the pseudogene TRBV3-2) to TRBJ2-7; tentatively, D is TRBD2 (6 bases). The receptor was isolated from an adult who received the AZD1222 COVID-19 vaccine. The input for sequencing was peripheral blood, taken 28 days after the second AZD1222 dose. The DNA of the CDR3 is TGTGCCAGCAGCCAAAACAGTGGAGGGGATATGCAGTACTTC. This sequence encodes CASSQNSGGDMQYF.